The 27 T cell receptor beta chains listed next were all sequenced from one sample in a study of identical twins. TCRdb reanalysed the 5' RACE reads using MiXCR and keeps one entry per CDR3 protein. The table lists 300,000 or so distinct CDR3 sequences, 9.5% of them singletons. This sample also belongs to another study, concerning yellow fever vaccine responses in identical twins.

The sequenced sample was CD8+ T cells sorted from blood. The source of these receptors is a woman aged 18-30 years in good health.

The table lists this clonotype with a few counts. J is TRBJ2-7 and V is TRBV6-2 or TRBV6-3; 10 bases line up with TRBD2. Losses at the gene ends were 2 bases for V and 3 bases for J; bases not matched to a gene: 10. Germline lookup yields CDR1 MNHEY and CDR2 SVGEGT. This CDR3 is 17 amino acids long. CDR3: CASSYDLASGSVYEQYF. The CDR3, as DNA: TGTGCCAGCAGTTACGATCTCGCTAGCGGGAGTGTCTACGAGCAGTACTTC.

The genes are TRBV11-3 and TRBJ2-7; perhaps TRBD2 as D (6 bases). V lost 5 bases and J lost 5, with 16 bases in between. The CDR3 is 14 amino acids. Per germline, CDR1 SGHNT and CDR2 YENEEA. CDR3 in amino acids: CASSETWGDHEQYF. CDR3 DNA: TGTGCCAGCAGCGAGACGTGGGGGGACCACGAGCAGTACTTC.

This clonotype was seen repeatedly, ten times or more. The V and J genes are TRBV27 and TRBJ2-2; a possible D gene is TRBD1 (6 bases). Germline assignment: CDR1 MNHEY and CDR2 SMNVEV (reference sequence). V lost 5 bases, J lost 6 bases, and 10 bases lay in between. CDR3 length: 13 amino acids. This CDR3 reads CASSPGVAGELFF. CDR3 nucleotide sequence: TGTGCCAGCAGTCCAGGGGTTGCCGGGGAGCTGTTTTTT.

In this sample, this clonotype turned up many times. The rearrangement joins TRBV29-1 to TRBJ2-1; D not certain. This CDR3 has 12 residues. V was trimmed by 3 bases and J by 4 bases, leaving 7 bases between them. Per the germline V gene, CDR1 is SQVTM and CDR2 is ANQGSEA. This CDR3 reads CSVDAAYNEQFF. Written as DNA, the CDR3 is TGCAGCGTTGACGCAGCTTACAATGAGCAGTTCTTC.

This clonotype turned up a few times. CDR3 bases: TGCGCCAGCAGCTTGACTGGCCCGAGCTCCTACAATGAGCAGTTCTTC. Its translation: CASSLTGPSSYNEQFF. The V and J genes are TRBV5-1 and TRBJ2-1; unclear D gene. The germline CDR1 and CDR2 sequences are SGHRS and YFSETQ. V gave up 1 base and J gave up 0 bases, with 11 bases separating them. The CDR3 totals 16 residues.

This clonotype was observed many times. The rearrangement joins TRBV27 to TRBJ2-7; maybe TRBD1 (5 bases). Germline CDR1 and CDR2: MNHEY and SMNVEV (reference sequence). The V and J ends lost 1 base and 4 bases respectively, with 8 bases between them. CDR3 length: 13 amino acids. CDR3 region: CASSLLGAYEQYF. CDR3 DNA sequence: TGTGCCAGCAGTTTATTAGGGGCATACGAGCAGTACTTC.

The chain couples TRBV4-2 to TRBJ2-7; tentative D call: TRBD1 (6 bases). Germline V gene sequence: CDR1 LGHNA, CDR2 YNFKEQ. CDR3 size: 16 residues. Trimming removed 0 bases at V and 4 bases at J, with 16 bases between. CDR3 bases: TGTGCCAGCAGCCAAGATCGGGTCGGACAGATTTACGAGCAGTACTTC. It yields the protein CASSQDRVGQIYEQYF.

The chain is built from TRBV7-9 and TRBJ2-3, with 9 nucleotides matching TRBD2. The CDR3 totals 16 residues. Per the germline V gene, CDR1 is SEHNR and CDR2 is FQNEAQ (reference sequence). V was pared by 5 bases and J by 2 bases, with 8 bases of the junction left unmatched. CDR3 DNA: TGTGCCAGCAGCCCCTTTGCGGGAGGGCTCACAGATACGCAGTATTTT. It yields the protein CASSPFAGGLTDTQYF.

The chain links TRBV7-2 to TRBJ2-7; D gene uncertain. V gave up 2 bases and J gave up 1 base, with 9 bases separating them. Germline V gives CDR1 SGHTA, CDR2 FQGNSA. The CDR3 consists of 14 residues. The CDR3 nucleotides are TGTGCCAGCAGCTTAAGTCCAGATTCCTACGAGCAGTACTTC. Protein sequence: CASSLSPDSYEQYF.

This clonotype occurred many times. This chain joins TRBV4-1 and TRBJ2-1; D uncertain. The CDR3 has 11 residues. Looked up from germline, CDR1 is MGHRA and CDR2 is YSYEKL. Trimming took 3 bases from V and 7 from J, leaving 4 bases between them. Written as DNA, the CDR3 is TGCGCCAGCAGCCAGGCTAATGAGCAGTTCTTC. It yields the protein CASSQANEQFF.

The CDR3 DNA is TGCGCCAGCAGCCCGTGGCCGGGACAGTCTATTTCCAGCTCTGGAAACACCATATATTTT. Translation: CASSPWPGQSISSSGNTIYF. V is TRBV5-1 and J is TRBJ1-3; 7 bases match TRBD1. The germline V gene encodes CDR1 SGHRS and CDR2 YFSETQ. CDR3 length: 20 residues. The V gene end was trimmed by 4 bases and the J gene end by 0 bases; junction bases not matched to a gene: 19. The whole variable domain, filled in from reference TRBV5-1 and TRBJ1-3, reads KAGVTQTPRYLIKTRGQQVTLSCSPISGHRSVSWYQQTPGQGLQFLFEYFSETQRNKGNFPGRFSGRQFSNSRSEMNVSTLELGDSALYLCASSPWPGQSISSSGNTIYFGEGSWLTVV.

This clonotype was found a few times. The chain recombines TRBV2 with TRBJ2-5, with D perhaps TRBD1 or TRBD2 (7 bases each). Trimming shortened V by 7 bases and J by 5 bases, and 17 bases separated the two germline ends. This CDR3 has 14 residues. The germline V gene has CDR1 SNHLY and CDR2 FYNNEI. This chain's CDR3 is CASTTGEGLETQYF. CDR3 nucleotide sequence: TGTGCCAGCACCACAGGGGAGGGCTTGGAGACCCAGTACTTC.

This chain links TRBV7-9 with TRBJ2-7, with 7 positions matching TRBD1. V dropped 3 bases and J dropped 1; count of bases not matched to a gene: 3. CDR1 is SEHNR and CDR2 is FQNEAQ in the germline V gene (reference sequence). This CDR3 comprises 14 residues. As DNA, the CDR3 is TGTGCCAGCAGCTTGCCGGGACAGTCCTACGAGCAGTACTTC. Protein sequence: CASSLPGQSYEQYF.

This clonotype was counted at least ten times. The rearrangement uses TRBV20-1 and TRBJ2-7; TRBD1 is a possible D gene (5 bases). The germline V and J ends were trimmed by 2 bases and 3 bases, with 17 bases remaining between them. The CDR3 has 15 residues. Germline CDR1 and CDR2: DFQATT and SNEGSKA (reference sequence). The CDR3 DNA reads as TGCAGTGCTAGATCCGAACAGGCTCCCTACTACGAGCAGTACTTC. It codes for CSARSEQAPYYEQYF.

This chain uses TRBV28 with TRBJ1-5; 8 positions agree with TRBD1. J lost 3 bases, V lost 6 bases, and 7 bases had no gene match. The CDR3 has 15 residues. CDR1 and CDR2 (germline): MDHEN, SYDVKM. CDR3 residues: CASSTTGAINQPQHF. In DNA, the CDR3 is TGTGCCAGCAGCACGACAGGGGCAATCAATCAGCCCCAGCATTTT.

This clonotype was detected only a few times. The chain employs TRBV4-1 and TRBJ2-5, with 7 bases matching TRBD1. CDR1 MGHRA and CDR2 YSYEKL come from the germline V gene. The CDR3 spans 16 residues. V shed 2 bases, J shed 4 bases, and the junction held 10 bases outside the gene matches. The DNA of the CDR3 is TGCGCCAGCAGCCAAAGAGAGACAGGGTTGATAGAGACCCAGTACTTC. Translating gives CASSQRETGLIETQYF.

This clonotype showed up just a few times. CDR3 sequence reads: CATRGGQETQYF. The CDR3 DNA reads as TGTGCCACCCGCGGGGGCCAAGAGACCCAGTACTTC. The genes are TRBV11-2 and TRBJ2-5; the match to TRBD2 covers 7 bases. The J segment lost 1 base and the V segment lost 10 bases, leaving 3 bases of the junction unmatched. Germline V gene sequence: CDR1 SGHAT, CDR2 FQNNGV. The CDR3 has 12 amino acids. Full variable domain (rest looked up from reference TRBV11-2 and TRBJ2-5): EAGVAQSPRYKIIEKRQSVAFWCNPISGHATLYWYQQILGQGPKLLIQFQNNGVVDDSQLPKDRFSAERLKGVDSTLKIQPAKLEDSAVYLCATRGGQETQYFGPGTRLLVL.

In DNA, the CDR3 is TGCAGCGCCAACCAACCGACAGTCCAAGATACGCAGTATTTT. It yields the protein CSANQPTVQDTQYF. This chain links TRBV29-1 with TRBJ2-3, with D possibly matching TRBD1 (5 bases). The CDR3 sequence is 14 residues long. Germline CDR1 is SQVTM and CDR2 is ANQGSEA. Trimming cost V 7 bases and J 5 bases, with 19 bases left between them.

At least ten counts were recorded for this clonotype. The V and J genes are TRBV21-1 and TRBJ1-1; the table's D call of TRBD1 was not tested on the DNA. TRBV21-1 is shown as a pseudogene. CDR3 length: 15 amino acids. As DNA, the CDR3 is TGTGCCAGCAGCAAAGACGGGAACAGTAACACTGAAGCTTTCTTT. Translation gives CASSKDGNSNTEAFF.

The genes are TRBV9 and TRBJ2-7; 7 bases are shared with TRBD2. Germline trimming cut 4 bases from V and 6 bases from J; bases unmatched to any gene: 16. Germline V CDR1 and CDR2: SGDLS, YYNGEE. CDR3 length equals 16 residues. CDR3 in DNA: TGTGCCAGCAGCCCCCTTCGCGGGATGGGGGGGGTCGAGCAGTACTTC. As protein: CASSPLRGMGGVEQYF. Together with reference TRBV9 and TRBJ2-7, the CDR3 gives the full variable domain: DSGVTQTPKHLITATGQRVTLRCSPRSGDLSVYWYQQSLDQGLQFLIQYYNGEERAKGNILERFSAQQFPDLHSELNLSSLELGDSALYFCASSPLRGMGGVEQYFGPGTRLTVT.

This clonotype was found many times. This chain connects TRBV12-3 or TRBV12-4 to TRBJ1-2; 7 bases map to TRBD1. V shed 7 bases and J 10 bases; nucleotides not matched to a gene: 6. The CDR3 contains 11 residues. This CDR3 is CASTSTGNYTF. For the CDR3, the DNA is TGTGCCAGCACCTCGACAGGGAACTACACCTTC.

At least ten counts were recorded for this clonotype. The rearrangement links TRBV7-9 to TRBJ2-1; D is ambiguous. Per germline, CDR1 SEHNR and CDR2 FQNEAQ (reference sequence). The length of the CDR3 is 15 residues. V lost 4 bases, J lost 0 bases, and 10 bases lay in between. CDR3 amino acids: CASSWAESSYNEQFF. CDR3 DNA: TGTGCCAGCAGCTGGGCTGAGAGCTCCTACAATGAGCAGTTCTTC.

V gene TRBV27 combines with J gene TRBJ1-6, with D tentatively TRBD1 (5 bases). V gave up 3 bases and J gave up 1 base, with 13 bases separating them. The CDR3 runs to 17 residues. Germline CDR1 MNHEY, CDR2 SMNVEV (reference sequence). DNA of the CDR3: TGTGCCAGCAGTTTGGGTAGGGGTCGGTCCTATAATTCACCCCTCCACTTT. It is translated as CASSLGRGRSYNSPLHF.

In its sample, this clonotype was seen a few times. The chain is built from TRBV11-2 and TRBJ2-7; tentatively, D is TRBD2 (6 bases). CDR3 size: 14 residues. Trimming took 2 bases from V and 3 from J, leaving 11 bases between them. The germline CDR1 and CDR2 sequences are SGHAT and FQNNGV. CDR3 residues: CASSLPGSSYEQYF. CDR3 coding DNA: TGTGCCAGCAGCTTACCCGGGAGCAGCTACGAGCAGTACTTC.

This clonotype was recorded a few times. V is TRBV4-3 and J is TRBJ2-7; tentatively, D is TRBD1 (6 bases). There are 16 residues in the CDR3. Germline CDR1 is LGHNA and CDR2 is YSLEER. With 0 bases removed from V and 3 bases from J, the gap between germline ends came to 15 bases. DNA of the CDR3: TGCGCCAGCAGCCAAGATGGCTGGGGGCTGGACTACGAGCAGTACTTC. Translation gives CASSQDGWGLDYEQYF.

V is TRBV28 and J is TRBJ2-3, with TRBD2 matching over 13 bases. This CDR3 is 18 amino acids long. Germline assignment: CDR1 MDHEN and CDR2 SYDVKM. V was clipped by 6 bases and J by 5 bases; unmatched bases: 14. In DNA form, the CDR3 reads TGTGCCAGCAGCCTAGGGCTGACTAGCGGGGGGATGAGAGATACGCAGTATTTT. Residues: CASSLGLTSGGMRDTQYF.

The rearrangement links TRBV7-9 to TRBJ2-7, with D tentatively TRBD2 (7 bases). The germline V gene encodes CDR1 SEHNR and CDR2 FQNEAQ (reference sequence). The ends were cut back, 1 base at V and 4 bases at J, with 17 bases in the middle. The CDR3 spans 16 residues. The CDR3 DNA sequence: TGTGCCAGCAGCTTAGTTGGAGGGGGGGGCGCGTACGAGCAGTACTTC. This gives the protein CASSLVGGGGAYEQYF.